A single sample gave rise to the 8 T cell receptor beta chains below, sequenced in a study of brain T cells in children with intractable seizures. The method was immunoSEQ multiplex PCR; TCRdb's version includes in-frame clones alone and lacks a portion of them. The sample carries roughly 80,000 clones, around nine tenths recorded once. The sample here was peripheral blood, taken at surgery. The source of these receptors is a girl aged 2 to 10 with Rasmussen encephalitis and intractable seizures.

CDR3 region: CASSVGGVKAEQYF. The DNA for the CDR3 is TGTGCCAGCAGCGTAGGCGGGGTAAAGGCCGAGCAGTACTTC. This chain uses TRBV9 with TRBJ2-7; weak D call: TRBD2 (6 bases). CDR1 SGDLS and CDR2 YYNGEE come from the germline V gene. The ends were cut back, 0 bases at V and 6 bases at J, with 13 bases in the middle. This CDR3 has 14 residues.

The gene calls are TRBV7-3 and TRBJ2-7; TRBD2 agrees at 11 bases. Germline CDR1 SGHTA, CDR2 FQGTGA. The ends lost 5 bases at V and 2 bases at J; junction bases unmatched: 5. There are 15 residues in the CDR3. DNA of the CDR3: TGTGCCAGCAGCCTAGCGGGGGGCCTAGCCTACGAGCAGTACTTC. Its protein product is CASSLAGGLAYEQYF.

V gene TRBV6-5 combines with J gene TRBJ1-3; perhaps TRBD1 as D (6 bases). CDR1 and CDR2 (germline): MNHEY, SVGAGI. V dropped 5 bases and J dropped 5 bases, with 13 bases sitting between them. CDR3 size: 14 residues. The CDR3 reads CASSTWTARNTIYF. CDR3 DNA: TGTGCCAGCAGTACGTGGACAGCGCGAAACACCATATATTTT.

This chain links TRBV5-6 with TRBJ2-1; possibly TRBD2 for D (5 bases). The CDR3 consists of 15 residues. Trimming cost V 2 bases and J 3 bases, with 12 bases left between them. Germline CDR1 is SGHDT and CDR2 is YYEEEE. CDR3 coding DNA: TGTGCCAGCAGCTTCCGGAAGAGGGTCTACAATGAGCAGTTCTTC. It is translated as CASSFRKRVYNEQFF.

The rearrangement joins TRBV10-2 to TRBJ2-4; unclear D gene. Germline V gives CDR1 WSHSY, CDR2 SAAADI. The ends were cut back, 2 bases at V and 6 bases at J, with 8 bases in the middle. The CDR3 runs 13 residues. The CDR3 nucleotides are TGCGCCAGCAGTGAGATTAGCCGAAACATTCAGTACTTC. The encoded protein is CASSEISRNIQYF.

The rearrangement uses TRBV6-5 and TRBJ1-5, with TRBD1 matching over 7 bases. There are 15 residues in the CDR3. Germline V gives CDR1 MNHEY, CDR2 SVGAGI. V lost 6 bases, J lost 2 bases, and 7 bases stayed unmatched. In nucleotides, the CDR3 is TGTGCCAGCAGCCTCACAGGGGCGGGCAATCAGCCCCAGCATTTT. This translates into CASSLTGAGNQPQHF.

Here the CDR3 reads CAIGLAPAYEQYF. CDR3 bases: TGTGCCATCGGACTAGCGCCTGCCTACGAGCAGTACTTC. The chain employs TRBV6-5 and TRBJ2-7, with 9 bases aligning to TRBD2. V shed 10 bases, J shed 2 bases, and the junction held 6 bases outside the gene matches. The germline gives CDR1 MNHEY, CDR2 SVGAGI. The CDR3 is 13 residues long.

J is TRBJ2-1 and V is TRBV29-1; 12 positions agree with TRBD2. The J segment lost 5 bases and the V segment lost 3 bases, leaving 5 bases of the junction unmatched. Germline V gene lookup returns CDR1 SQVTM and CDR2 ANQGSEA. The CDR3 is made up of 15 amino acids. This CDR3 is CSVDRTSGNHNEQFF. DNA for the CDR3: TGCAGCGTTGACCGGACTAGCGGGAACCACAATGAGCAGTTCTTC.